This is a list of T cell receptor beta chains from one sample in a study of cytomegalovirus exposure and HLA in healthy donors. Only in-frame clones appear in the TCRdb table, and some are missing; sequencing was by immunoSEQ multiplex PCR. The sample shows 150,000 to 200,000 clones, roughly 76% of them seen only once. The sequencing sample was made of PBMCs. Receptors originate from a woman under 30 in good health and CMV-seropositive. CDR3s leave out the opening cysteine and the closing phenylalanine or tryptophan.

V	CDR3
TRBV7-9	ASSPSGTQETQY
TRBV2	ASTPSSYNEQF
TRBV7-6	ASSPARTVSTDTQY
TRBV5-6	ASSLGGENTGELF
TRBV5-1	ASSFSGEGDTQY
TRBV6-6	ASTSPGGLGYGYT
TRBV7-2	ASSYVGLNEQF
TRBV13	ASSPASRQWQETQY
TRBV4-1	ASSQPRRRAGYGYT
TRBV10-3	AISEPQDTQY
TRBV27	ASSIMTGGRNSPLH
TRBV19	ASSPQVTGELF
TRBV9	ASSPMGAATDTGELF
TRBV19	ASIKTGEGQPQH
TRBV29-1	SPFRVMNTEAF
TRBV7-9	ASSLGGLAGSSYEQY
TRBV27	ASSFPPFNGVNTEAF
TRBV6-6	ASSYVRTGEGGYT
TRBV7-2	ASSPGTGHPYEQY
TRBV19	ASGIRQRAAF
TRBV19	ASRKQGLNSPLH
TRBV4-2	ASSQGQGEDNEQF
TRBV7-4	ASSLSTGVPPYYGYT
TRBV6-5	ASSLDWNNEQF
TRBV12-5	ASGPPGIGLTEAF
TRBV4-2	ASSQISEKLF
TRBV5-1	ASSLETGDIPDTQY
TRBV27	ASSTTGVTSTDTQY